This T cell receptor beta chain comes out of a study of T cells in Graves' hyperthyroidism and ophthalmopathy. Overall study results and limits: For ophthalmopathy, model prediction preceded onset by a median roughly 5.9 months.

Diagnoses were made from clinical symptoms, serum measures (thyroxine and TRAb), thyroid ultrasound and orbital computed tomography. This CDR3 spans 15 amino acids. Germline values: CDR1 SGHAT, CDR2 FQNNGV. V was clipped by 5 bases and J by 1 base, with 9 bases between them. Authors of the study amplified TCR beta CDR3 regions from RNA transcripts. With the HTBI primer set, the TCR CDR3 went through a first round of RT-PCR. Via MiXCR, TCRdb re-called the multiplex PCR reads, giving one row per CDR3 protein. The sample has more than 95,000 distinct CDR3 sequences, over 45% seen once; the top ten hold about 26%. With regard to this clonotype: What it recognizes is unknown.

Sequences were obtained from blood. The V call is TRBV11-2, the J call TRBJ2-6, with a tentative D call TRBD1 (6 bases). The TCR was taken from a man in his forties with Graves' hyperthyroidism. CDR3 protein: CASSPDRSGANVLTF. The CDR3 nucleotides are TGTGCCAGCAGCCCAGACAGGTCTGGGGCCAACGTCCTGACTTTC.